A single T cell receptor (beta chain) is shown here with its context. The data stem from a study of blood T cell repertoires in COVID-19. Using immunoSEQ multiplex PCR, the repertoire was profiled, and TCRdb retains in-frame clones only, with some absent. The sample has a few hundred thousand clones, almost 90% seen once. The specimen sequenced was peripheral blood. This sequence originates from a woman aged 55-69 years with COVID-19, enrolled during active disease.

In nucleotides, the CDR3 is TGTGCTAGTGGGTCTCAAGAGACCCAGTACTTC. This translates into CASGSQETQYF. The rearrangement joins TRBV12-5 to TRBJ2-5; D gene unclear. Between the trimmed V and J ends, which lost 6 bases and 2 bases, there was a span of 4 bases. Germline V lookup: CDR1 LGHNT, CDR2 FRNRAP. There are 11 residues in the CDR3.